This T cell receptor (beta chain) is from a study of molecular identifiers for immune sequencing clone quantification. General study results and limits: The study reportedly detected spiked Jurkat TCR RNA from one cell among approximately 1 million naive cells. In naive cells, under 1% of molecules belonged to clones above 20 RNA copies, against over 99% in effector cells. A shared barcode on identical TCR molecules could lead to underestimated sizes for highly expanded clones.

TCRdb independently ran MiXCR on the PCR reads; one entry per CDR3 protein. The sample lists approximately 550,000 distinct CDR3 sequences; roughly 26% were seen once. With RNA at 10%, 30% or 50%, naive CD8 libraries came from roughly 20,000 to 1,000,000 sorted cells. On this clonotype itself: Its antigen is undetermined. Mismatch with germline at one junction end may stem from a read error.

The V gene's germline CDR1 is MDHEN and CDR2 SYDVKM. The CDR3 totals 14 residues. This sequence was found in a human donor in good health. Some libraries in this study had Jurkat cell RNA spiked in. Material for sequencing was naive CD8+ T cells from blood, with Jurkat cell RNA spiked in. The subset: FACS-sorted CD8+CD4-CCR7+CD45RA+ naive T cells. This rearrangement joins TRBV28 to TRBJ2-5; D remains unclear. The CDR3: CASSPRLYQETQHF. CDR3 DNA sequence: TGTGCCAGCAGCCCCCGGCTATACCAAGAGACCCAGCACTTC. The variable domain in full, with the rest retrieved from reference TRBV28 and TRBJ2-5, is DVKVTQSSRYLVKRTGEKVFLECVQDMDHENMFWYRQDPGLGLRLIYFSYDVKMKEKGDIPEGYSVSREKKERFSLILESASTNQTSMYLCASSPRLYQETQHFGPGTRLLVL.